The next 4 T cell receptor beta chains were all read from a single sample in a study of blood T cell repertoires in COVID-19. Measured with immunoSEQ multiplex PCR; TCRdb has only the in-frame clones, and not every one. This sample yields around 250,000 clones, of which 83% are seen a single time; more than 6.5% belongs to the top ten. The specimen was peripheral blood. All receptors derive from a man in his forties or fifties with active or convalescent COVID-19.

V gene TRBV19 combines with J gene TRBJ1-3; 9 bases agree with TRBD1. The CDR3 is 14 amino acids. The ends lost 10 bases at V and 3 bases at J; junction bases unmatched: 7. CDR1 and CDR2 from the germline V gene are LNHDA and SQIVND (reference sequence). In DNA form, the CDR3 reads TGTGCCAACCTAGACAGGGGGTGTGGAAACACCATATATTTT. Its translation is CANLDRGCGNTIYF.

The chain carries TRBV7-9 and TRBJ2-2; the D gene is possibly TRBD1 (6 bases). This CDR3 spans 16 amino acids. The germline V gene has CDR1 SEHNR and CDR2 FQNEAQ (reference sequence). The V and J ends lost 4 bases and 2 bases respectively, with 14 bases between them. CDR3 sequence (DNA): TGTGCCAGCAGCTCCCTATTGGACAGAAACACCGGGGAGCTGTTTTTT. Its translation is CASSSLLDRNTGELFF.

This rearrangement joins TRBV25-1 to TRBJ1-5, with a possible D match to TRBD1 (6 bases). The CDR3 runs to 13 residues. The V and J ends lost 2 bases and 4 bases respectively, with 6 bases between them. Germline CDR1 is MGHDK and CDR2 is SYGVNS. The CDR3, as DNA: TGTGCCAGCAGTGAACAGGGGAATCAGCCCCAGCATTTT. Translation: CASSEQGNQPQHF.

The chain is built from TRBV19 and TRBJ2-7; 12 bases are shared with TRBD2. This CDR3 contains 14 residues. V shed 7 bases and J 5 bases; nucleotides not matched to a gene: 6. CDR1 and CDR2 from the germline V gene are LNHDA and SQIVND (reference sequence). CDR3 bases: TGTGCCAGTAAACCGGGACTAGCGGGCCACGAGCAGTACTTC. Its translation is CASKPGLAGHEQYF. Full variable domain (rest looked up from reference TRBV19 and TRBJ2-7): DGGITQSPKYLFRKEGQNVTLSCEQNLNHDAMYWYRQDPGQGLRLIYYSQIVNDFQKGDIAEGYSVSREKKESFPLTVTSAQKNPTAFYLCASKPGLAGHEQYFGPGTRLTVT.